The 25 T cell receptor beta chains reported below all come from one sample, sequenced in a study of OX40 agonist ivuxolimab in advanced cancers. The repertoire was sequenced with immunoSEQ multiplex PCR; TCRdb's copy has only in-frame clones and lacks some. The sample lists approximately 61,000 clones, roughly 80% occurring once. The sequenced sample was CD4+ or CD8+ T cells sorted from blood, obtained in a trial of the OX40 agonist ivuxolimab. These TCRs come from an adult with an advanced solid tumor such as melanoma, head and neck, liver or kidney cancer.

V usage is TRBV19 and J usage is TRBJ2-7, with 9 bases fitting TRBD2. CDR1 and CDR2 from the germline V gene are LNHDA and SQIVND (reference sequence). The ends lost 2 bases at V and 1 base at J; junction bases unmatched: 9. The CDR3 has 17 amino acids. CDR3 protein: CASSIRVAGAPSYEQYF. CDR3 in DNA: TGTGCCAGTAGTATACGGGTAGCGGGAGCCCCGTCCTACGAGCAGTACTTC.

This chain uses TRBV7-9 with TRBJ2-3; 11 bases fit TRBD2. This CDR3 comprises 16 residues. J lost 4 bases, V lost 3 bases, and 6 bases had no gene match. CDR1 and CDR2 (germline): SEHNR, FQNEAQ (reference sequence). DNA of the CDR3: TGTGCCAGCAGCTTTAGACTAGCGGGACCCCCAGATACGCAGTATTTT. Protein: CASSFRLAGPPDTQYF. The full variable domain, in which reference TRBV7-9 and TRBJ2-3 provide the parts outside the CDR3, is DTGVSQNPRHKITKRGQNVTFRCDPISEHNRLYWYRQTLGQGPEFLTYFQNEAQLEKSRLLSDRFSAERPKGSFSTLEIQRTEQGDSAMYLCASSFRLAGPPDTQYFGPGTRLTVL.

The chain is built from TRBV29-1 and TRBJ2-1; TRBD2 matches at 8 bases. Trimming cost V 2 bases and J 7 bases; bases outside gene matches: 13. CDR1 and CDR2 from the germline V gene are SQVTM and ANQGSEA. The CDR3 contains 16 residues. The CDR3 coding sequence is TGCAGCGTTGAATACGGGGGGACTAGGGTTTATAATGAGCAGTTCTTC. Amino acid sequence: CSVEYGGTRVYNEQFF.

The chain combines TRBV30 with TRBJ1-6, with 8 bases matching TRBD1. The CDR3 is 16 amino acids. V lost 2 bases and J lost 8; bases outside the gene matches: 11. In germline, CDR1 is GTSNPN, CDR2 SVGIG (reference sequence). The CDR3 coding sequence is TGTGCCTGGAGTACATCAGGGGGCGCGGAGGATTCACCCCTCCACTTT. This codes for CAWSTSGGAEDSPLHF.

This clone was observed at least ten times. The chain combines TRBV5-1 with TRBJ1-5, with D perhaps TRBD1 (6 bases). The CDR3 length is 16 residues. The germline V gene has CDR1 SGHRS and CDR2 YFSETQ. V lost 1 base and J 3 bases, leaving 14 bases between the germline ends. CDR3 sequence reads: CASSLTGGRDNQPQHF. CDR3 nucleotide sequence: TGCGCCAGCAGCTTGACCGGGGGGCGGGACAATCAGCCCCAGCATTTT. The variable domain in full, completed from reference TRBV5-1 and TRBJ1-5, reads KAGVTQTPRYLIKTRGQQVTLSCSPISGHRSVSWYQQTPGQGLQFLFEYFSETQRNKGNFPGRFSGRQFSNSRSEMNVSTLELGDSALYLCASSLTGGRDNQPQHFGDGTRLSIL.

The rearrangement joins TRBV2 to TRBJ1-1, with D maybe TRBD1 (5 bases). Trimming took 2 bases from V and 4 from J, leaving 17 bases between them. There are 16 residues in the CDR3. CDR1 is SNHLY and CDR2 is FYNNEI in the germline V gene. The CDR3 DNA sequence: TGTGCCAGCAGTGAAAGGGGAGCAGGCGGGGCCACTGAAGCTTTCTTT. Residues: CASSERGAGGATEAFF.

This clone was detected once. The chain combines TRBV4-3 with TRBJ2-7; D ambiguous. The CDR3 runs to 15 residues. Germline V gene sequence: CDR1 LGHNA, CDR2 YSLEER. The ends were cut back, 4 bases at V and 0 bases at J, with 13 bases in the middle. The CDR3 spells CASSLEDGSSYEQYF. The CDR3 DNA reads TGCGCCAGCAGCCTCGAGGACGGCAGCTCCTACGAGCAGTACTTC.

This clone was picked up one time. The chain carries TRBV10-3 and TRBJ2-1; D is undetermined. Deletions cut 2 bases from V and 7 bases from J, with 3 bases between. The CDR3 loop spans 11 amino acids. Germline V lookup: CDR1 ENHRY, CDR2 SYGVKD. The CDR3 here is CAISEGNEQFF. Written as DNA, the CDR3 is TGTGCCATCAGTGAGGGGAATGAGCAGTTCTTC.

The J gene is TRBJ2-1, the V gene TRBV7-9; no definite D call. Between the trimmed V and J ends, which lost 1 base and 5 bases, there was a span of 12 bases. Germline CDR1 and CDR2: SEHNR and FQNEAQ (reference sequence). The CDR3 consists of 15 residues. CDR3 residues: CASSLGRWRHNEQFF. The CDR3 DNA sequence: TGTGCCAGCAGCTTAGGAAGGTGGCGCCACAATGAGCAGTTCTTC.

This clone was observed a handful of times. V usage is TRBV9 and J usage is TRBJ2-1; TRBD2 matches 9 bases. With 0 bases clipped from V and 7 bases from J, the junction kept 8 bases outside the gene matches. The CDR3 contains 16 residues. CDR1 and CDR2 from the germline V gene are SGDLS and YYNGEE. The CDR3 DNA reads TGTGCCAGCAGCGTAGGCGGCGGGAGGGGATTGAATGAGCAGTTCTTC. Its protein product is CASSVGGGRGLNEQFF.

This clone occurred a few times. The CDR3 nucleotides are TGTGCCAGCAGCTACCAGGAGGGGGCCCCAGGGGAGCAGTACTTC. Encoded protein: CASSYQEGAPGEQYF. The chain combines TRBV5-5 with TRBJ2-7; the D gene is possibly TRBD1 (7 bases). This CDR3 has 15 residues. V was shortened by 3 bases and J by 7 bases, with 20 bases between the two germline ends. The germline CDR1 and CDR2 sequences are SGHKS and YYEKEE (reference sequence).

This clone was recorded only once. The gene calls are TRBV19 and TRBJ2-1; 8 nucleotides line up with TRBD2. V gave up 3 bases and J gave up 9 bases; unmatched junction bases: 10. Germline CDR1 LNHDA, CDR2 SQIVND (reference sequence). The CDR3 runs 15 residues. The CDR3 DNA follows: TGTGCCAGTAGTATTACGGGAGGGTACACAGTTGAGCAGTTCTTC. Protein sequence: CASSITGGYTVEQFF. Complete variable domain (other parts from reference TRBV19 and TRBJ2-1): DGGITQSPKYLFRKEGQNVTLSCEQNLNHDAMYWYRQDPGQGLRLIYYSQIVNDFQKGDIAEGYSVSREKKESFPLTVTSAQKNPTAFYLCASSITGGYTVEQFFGPGTRLTVL.

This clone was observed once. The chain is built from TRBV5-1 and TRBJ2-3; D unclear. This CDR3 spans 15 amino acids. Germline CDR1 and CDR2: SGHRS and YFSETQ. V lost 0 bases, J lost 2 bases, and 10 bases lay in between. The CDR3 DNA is TGCGCCAGCAGCTTGGAGGGCGGACCCACAGATACGCAGTATTTT. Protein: CASSLEGGPTDTQYF.

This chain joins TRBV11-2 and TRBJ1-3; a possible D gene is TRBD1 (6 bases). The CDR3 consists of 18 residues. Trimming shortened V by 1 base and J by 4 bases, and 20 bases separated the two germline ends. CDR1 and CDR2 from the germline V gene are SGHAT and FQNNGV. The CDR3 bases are TGTGCCAGCAGCTTAGTTCAGAGGGCTGCAGGGGTAGGAAACACCATATATTTT. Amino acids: CASSLVQRAAGVGNTIYF. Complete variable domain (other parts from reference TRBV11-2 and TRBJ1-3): EAGVAQSPRYKIIEKRQSVAFWCNPISGHATLYWYQQILGQGPKLLIQFQNNGVVDDSQLPKDRFSAERLKGVDSTLKIQPAKLEDSAVYLCASSLVQRAAGVGNTIYFGEGSWLTVV.

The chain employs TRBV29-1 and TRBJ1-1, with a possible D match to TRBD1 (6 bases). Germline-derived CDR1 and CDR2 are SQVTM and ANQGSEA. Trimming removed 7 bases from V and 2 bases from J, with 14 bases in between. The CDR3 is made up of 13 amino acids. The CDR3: CSASTGTNTEAFF. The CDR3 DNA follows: TGCAGCGCTTCGACAGGAACCAACACTGAAGCTTTCTTT. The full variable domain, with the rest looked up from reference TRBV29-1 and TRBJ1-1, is SAVISQKPSRDICQRGTSLTIQCQVDSQVTMMFWYRQQPGQSLTLIATANQGSEATYESGFVIDKFPISRPNLTFSTLTVSNMSPEDSSIYLCSASTGTNTEAFFGQGTRLTVV.

The CDR3 DNA reads TGCGCCAGCAGCCAATTAACGCCGACCGCCGGGACAGGGTTATATAGCAATCAGCCCCAGCATTTT. It translates to CASSQLTPTAGTGLYSNQPQHF. This chain uses TRBV4-1 with TRBJ1-5, with 9 bases matching TRBD1. Germline V lookup: CDR1 MGHRA, CDR2 YSYEKL. The CDR3 spans 22 residues. The trim removed 2 bases at V and 0 bases at J, leaving 20 bases unmatched.

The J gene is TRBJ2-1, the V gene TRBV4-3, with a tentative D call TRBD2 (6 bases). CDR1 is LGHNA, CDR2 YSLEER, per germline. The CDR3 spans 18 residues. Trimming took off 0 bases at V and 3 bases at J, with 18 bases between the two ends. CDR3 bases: TGCGCCAGCAGCCAAGAACTCTCCGGGGGTATGGGCTACAATGAGCAGTTCTTC. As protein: CASSQELSGGMGYNEQFF.

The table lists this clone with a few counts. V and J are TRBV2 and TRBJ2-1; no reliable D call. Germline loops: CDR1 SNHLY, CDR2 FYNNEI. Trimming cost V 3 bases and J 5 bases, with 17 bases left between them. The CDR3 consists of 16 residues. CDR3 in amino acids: CASSDKTRTGDNEQFF. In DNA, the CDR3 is TGTGCCAGCAGTGATAAGACCCGTACCGGAGACAATGAGCAGTTCTTC.

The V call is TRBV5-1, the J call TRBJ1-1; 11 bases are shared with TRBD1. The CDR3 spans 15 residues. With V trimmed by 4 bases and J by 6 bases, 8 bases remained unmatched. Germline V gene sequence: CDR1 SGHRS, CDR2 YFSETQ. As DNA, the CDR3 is TGCGCCAGCAGCCTTGGGACAGGGGGAGTGCCTGAAGCTTTCTTT. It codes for CASSLGTGGVPEAFF.

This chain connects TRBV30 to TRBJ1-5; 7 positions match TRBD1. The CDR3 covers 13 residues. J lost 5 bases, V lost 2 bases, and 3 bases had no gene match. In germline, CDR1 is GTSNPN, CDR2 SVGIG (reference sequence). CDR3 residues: CAWSPDRDQPQHF. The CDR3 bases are TGTGCCTGGAGTCCCGACAGGGATCAGCCCCAGCATTTT.

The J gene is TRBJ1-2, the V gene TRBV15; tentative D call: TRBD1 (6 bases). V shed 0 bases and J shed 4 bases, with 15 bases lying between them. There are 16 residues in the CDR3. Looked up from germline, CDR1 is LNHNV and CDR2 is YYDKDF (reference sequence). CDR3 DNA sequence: TGTGCCACCAGCAGAGAGACGACAGGAATAGGCTATGGCTACACCTTC. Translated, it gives CATSRETTGIGYGYTF.

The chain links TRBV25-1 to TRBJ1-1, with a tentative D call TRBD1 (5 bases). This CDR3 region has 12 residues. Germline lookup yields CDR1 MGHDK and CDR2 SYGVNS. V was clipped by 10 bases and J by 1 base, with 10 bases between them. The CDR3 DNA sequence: TGTGCCACAAGACAGTCGAACACTGAAGCTTTCTTT. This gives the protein CATRQSNTEAFF.

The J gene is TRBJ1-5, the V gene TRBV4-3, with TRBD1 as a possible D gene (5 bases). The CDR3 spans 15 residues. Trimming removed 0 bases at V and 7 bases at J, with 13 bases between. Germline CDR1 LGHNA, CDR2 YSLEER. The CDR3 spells CASSQEAQEDQPQHF. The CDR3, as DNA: TGCGCCAGCAGCCAAGAGGCACAGGAGGACCAGCCCCAGCATTTT.

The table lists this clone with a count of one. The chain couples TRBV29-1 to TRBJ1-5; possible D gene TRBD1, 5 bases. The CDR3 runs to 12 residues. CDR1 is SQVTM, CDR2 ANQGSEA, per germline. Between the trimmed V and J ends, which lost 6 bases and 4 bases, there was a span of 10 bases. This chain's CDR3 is CSVRTPNQPQHF. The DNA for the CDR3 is TGCAGCGTAAGGACACCAAATCAGCCCCAGCATTTT.

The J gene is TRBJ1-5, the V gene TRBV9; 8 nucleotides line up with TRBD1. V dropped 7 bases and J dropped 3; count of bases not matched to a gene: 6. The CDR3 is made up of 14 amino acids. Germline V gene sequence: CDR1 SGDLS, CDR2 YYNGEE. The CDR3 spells CASARTGNNQPQHF. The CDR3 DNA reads TGTGCCAGCGCAAGGACAGGGAACAATCAGCCCCAGCATTTT.